Below, 5 T cell receptor beta chains from the same sample are listed, as sequenced in a study of post-analysis software for immune sequencing data. The antigens these receptors bind are not known. Broader study findings: Compared with controls, patients had more of about 5 TRBV segments, including TRBV5-6, TRBV5-1 and TRBV20-1.

Unique molecular identifiers featured in each of the TCR beta cDNA libraries. TCRdb re-derived calls from the PCR reads in MiXCR, one entry per CDR3 protein. The sample shows 750,000 to 950,000 distinct CDR3 sequences, roughly 50% of them seen only once. Sample: blood. The receptors shown here come from a girl aged 10-17 years with multiple sclerosis.

This clonotype was seen a handful of times. The rearrangement links TRBV7-2 to TRBJ1-2; D not resolved. Trimming removed 2 bases at V and 8 bases at J, with 12 bases between. The CDR3 sequence is 13 residues long. Germline CDR1 SGHTA, CDR2 FQGNSA. As DNA, the CDR3 is TGTGCCAGCAGCTTATCGGGTTCGGAAGGCTACACCTTC. Its protein is CASSLSGSEGYTF.

The chain couples TRBV3-1 to TRBJ2-2; D is tentatively TRBD1 or TRBD2 (6 bases each). V was shortened by 4 bases and J by 6 bases, with 18 bases between the two germline ends. There are 16 residues in the CDR3. Per germline, CDR1 LGHDT and CDR2 YNNKEL (reference sequence). CDR3: CASSLWSGAKPGELFF. For the CDR3, the DNA is TGTGCCAGCAGCCTCTGGTCGGGGGCTAAACCCGGGGAGCTGTTTTTT.

The table lists this clonotype with a few counts. The chain combines TRBV6-5 with TRBJ1-2; D gene ambiguous. Per germline, CDR1 MNHEY and CDR2 SVGAGI. The V gene lost 0 bases and the J gene lost 3 bases, with 14 bases spanning the gap. This CDR3 contains 16 residues. In DNA form, the CDR3 reads TGTGCCAGCAGTTACTCGCTCGGAGGCGGAGACTATGGCTACACCTTC. It encodes CASSYSLGGGDYGYTF.

This clonotype showed up just a few times. The chain recombines TRBV15 with TRBJ1-2, with a weak D call TRBD1 (6 bases). Trimming removed 0 bases from V and 2 bases from J, with 10 bases in between. Germline V gene sequence: CDR1 LNHNV, CDR2 YYDKDF (reference sequence). The CDR3 has 15 residues. CDR3 region: CATSRDSQGNYGYTF. CDR3 nucleotide sequence: TGTGCCACCAGCAGAGATTCACAGGGCAACTATGGCTACACCTTC.

The chain links TRBV6-5 to TRBJ2-6; D gene uncertain. The V and J ends lost 8 bases and 2 bases respectively, with 7 bases between them. The CDR3 covers 13 residues. CDR1 is MNHEY, CDR2 SVGAGI, per germline. CDR3 protein: CASARPGANVLTF. In DNA form, the CDR3 reads TGTGCCAGCGCACGCCCTGGGGCCAACGTCCTGACTTTC.